Each of the 17 T cell receptor beta chains below was sequenced from the same sample in a study of response to subunit inactivated influenza vaccine. From the RT-PCR reads, TCRdb called clonotypes with MiXCR, one entry per CDR3 protein. Of fewer than 600,000 distinct CDR3 sequences listed, around 7.9% are singletons. Sequencing was performed on PBMCs from blood, taken around 25 months after vaccination. These TCRs come from a man between 50 and 69 years old who received an inactivated influenza vaccine.

The rearrangement uses TRBV5-6 and TRBJ1-4; 10 bases align to TRBD1. This CDR3 is 14 amino acids long. The V and J ends lost 4 bases and 6 bases, in that order; junction bases with no gene match: 3. CDR1 and CDR2 from the germline V gene are SGHDT and YYEEEE. CDR3 amino acids: CASSHGTGDEKLFF. As DNA, the CDR3 is TGTGCCAGCAGCCATGGGACAGGGGATGAAAAACTGTTTTTT.

The CDR3 is CASSPSGTVSYNEQFF. CDR3 nucleotides: TGTGCCAGCAGCCCTAGCGGGACAGTCTCCTACAATGAGCAGTTCTTC. The genes are TRBV7-9 and TRBJ2-1; TRBD2 aligns across 9 bases. The CDR3 contains 16 residues. Germline lookup yields CDR1 SEHNR and CDR2 FQNEAQ (reference sequence). J gave up 0 bases and V 5 bases, and 5 bases lay outside the gene matches. Using reference TRBV7-9 and TRBJ2-1 for the parts outside the CDR3, the full variable domain is DTGVSQNPRHKITKRGQNVTFRCDPISEHNRLYWYRQTLGQGPEFLTYFQNEAQLEKSRLLSDRFSAERPKGSFSTLEIQRTEQGDSAMYLCASSPSGTVSYNEQFFGPGTRLTVL.

This clonotype was seen a few times. The J gene is TRBJ1-6, the V gene TRBV14; TRBD1 aligns across 9 bases. From germline, CDR1 is SGHDN and CDR2 FVKESK. This CDR3 contains 15 residues. The J segment lost 7 bases and the V segment lost 5 bases, leaving 6 bases of the junction unmatched. As DNA, the CDR3 is TGTGCCAGCAGCACCGGGACAGGGATCAATTCACCCCTCCACTTT. This gives the protein CASSTGTGINSPLHF.

This clonotype has just a few counts. The V and J genes are TRBV5-1 and TRBJ2-3; 9 nucleotides align to TRBD2. This CDR3 region has 14 residues. The J segment lost 2 bases and the V segment lost 7 bases, leaving 5 bases of the junction unmatched. CDR1 and CDR2 (germline): SGHRS, YFSETQ. CDR3 region: CASGTSGHTDTQYF. CDR3 nucleotide sequence: TGCGCCAGCGGTACTAGCGGGCACACAGATACGCAGTATTTT.

The rearrangement joins TRBV28 to TRBJ2-6, with TRBD1 as a possible D gene (5 bases). Trimming removed 6 bases from V and 4 bases from J, with 13 bases in between. The germline V gene has CDR1 MDHEN and CDR2 SYDVKM. This CDR3 spans 15 amino acids. The CDR3 coding sequence is TGTGCCAGCAGGGGGCAATTGATAGGGGCCAACGTCCTGACTTTC. Translating gives CASRGQLIGANVLTF.

This clonotype was observed a few times. The V call is TRBV10-2, the J call TRBJ2-2; possibly TRBD1 or TRBD2 for D (6 bases each). The CDR3 totals 15 residues. Per germline, CDR1 WSHSY and CDR2 SAAADI. V lost 6 bases to trimming and J lost 2 bases, with 13 bases between them. CDR3 sequence reads: CASRQGGFNTGELFF. CDR3 in DNA: TGCGCCAGCAGACAGGGAGGATTTAACACCGGGGAGCTGTTTTTT.

This clonotype occurred many times. The V gene is TRBV2, the J gene TRBJ2-5; no reliable D call. The CDR3 spans 13 residues. Germline CDR1 SNHLY, CDR2 FYNNEI. V lost 6 bases and J 5 bases, leaving 13 bases between the germline ends. CDR3 sequence: CASSGERRETQYF. CDR3 DNA: TGTGCCAGCAGCGGCGAACGGCGTGAGACCCAGTACTTC.

The J gene is TRBJ2-1, the V gene TRBV7-6; D is tentatively TRBD1 or TRBD2 (6 bases each). With 2 bases removed from V and 10 bases from J, the gap between germline ends came to 15 bases. This CDR3 spans 14 amino acids. Per germline, CDR1 SGHVS and CDR2 FNYEAQ. The DNA for the CDR3 is TGTGCCAGCAGCTTATTCCTGGAGGGGGACGAGCAGTTCTTC. Translating gives CASSLFLEGDEQFF.

V usage is TRBV13 and J usage is TRBJ2-1; TRBD1 might be the D (6 bases). V dropped 5 bases and J dropped 9 bases, with 17 bases sitting between them. Germline values: CDR1 PRHDT, CDR2 FYEKMQ (reference sequence). The CDR3 has 14 residues. The CDR3 loop is CASSPRTAAAEQFF. DNA for the CDR3: TGTGCCAGCAGCCCTCGGACAGCCGCCGCTGAGCAGTTCTTC.

The chain combines TRBV27 with TRBJ2-3; the D gene is possibly TRBD2 (6 bases). The length of the CDR3 is 13 residues. Trimming removed 5 bases from V and 5 bases from J, with 11 bases in between. CDR1 is MNHEY, CDR2 SMNVEV, per germline (reference sequence). CDR3 loop: CASSRLGGDTQYF. In DNA, the CDR3 is TGTGCCAGCAGTCGCCTCGGGGGAGATACGCAGTATTTT.

Note on this clonotype: This may be a read error, as it is one base from a much larger clone. V is TRBV12-3 or TRBV12-4 and J is TRBJ1-3, with D perhaps matching TRBD1 (5 bases). The CDR3 extends over 14 amino acids. CDR3 region: CASSSDNSGNTLYF. In DNA, the CDR3 is TGTGCCAGCAGTTCGGACAACTCTGGAAACACCCTATATTTT.

J is TRBJ2-3 and V is TRBV3-1; D possibly uses TRBD1 or TRBD2 (5 bases each). This CDR3 region has 15 residues. V was pared by 5 bases and J by 4 bases, with 16 bases between. The germline V gene encodes CDR1 LGHDT and CDR2 YNNKEL (reference sequence). The CDR3 DNA follows: TGTGCCAGCAGCAAGCAGGGCGGGTGGGCAGATACGCAGTATTTT. Translated, it gives CASSKQGGWADTQYF.

The chain is built from TRBV5-1 and TRBJ2-5; D possibly uses TRBD1 or TRBD2 (5 bases each). Trimming removed 1 base from V and 2 bases from J, with 12 bases in between. The length of the CDR3 is 15 residues. Germline V gene sequence: CDR1 SGHRS, CDR2 YFSETQ. The CDR3 is CASSLWGRLQETQYF. The CDR3 DNA follows: TGCGCCAGCAGCTTGTGGGGGAGATTGCAAGAGACCCAGTACTTC.

This clonotype was counted only a few times. This sequence joins TRBV12-3 or TRBV12-4 and TRBJ2-5, with D perhaps matching TRBD2 (6 bases). This CDR3 is built from 13 residues. V was trimmed by 5 bases and J by 3 bases, leaving 10 bases between them. DNA of the CDR3: TGTGCCAGCAGTATTAGCGGAGAAGAGACCCAGTACTTC. Protein: CASSISGEETQYF.

The chain is built from TRBV20-1 and TRBJ2-1; 12 positions agree with TRBD2. V was pared by 3 bases and J by 9 bases, with 6 bases of the junction left unmatched. Germline values: CDR1 DFQATT, CDR2 SNEGSKA (reference sequence). The CDR3 length is 14 residues. The CDR3 bases are TGCAGTGCTAGTTCTAGCGGGAGGGCCGTTGAGCAGTTCTTC. Its translation: CSASSSGRAVEQFF.

This clonotype was seen only a few times. The chain uses TRBV6-2 or TRBV6-3 and TRBJ2-7; 11 nucleotides agree with TRBD1. In germline, CDR1 is MNHEY, CDR2 SVGEGT. V lost 6 bases, J lost 3 bases, and 7 bases stayed unmatched. CDR3 length equals 15 residues. The DNA of the CDR3 is TGTGCCAGCAGGAAACGGACAGGGGGCGGCTACGAGCAGTACTTC. It is translated as CASRKRTGGGYEQYF.

The chain employs TRBV7-9 and TRBJ2-5; D gene uncertain. V was shortened by 3 bases and J by 2 bases, with 10 bases between the two germline ends. Germline V gives CDR1 SEHNR, CDR2 FQNEAQ (reference sequence). The CDR3 is 14 residues long. CDR3 DNA sequence: TGTGCCAGCAGCTTCGGACGACATCAAGAGACCCAGTACTTC. It translates to CASSFGRHQETQYF.